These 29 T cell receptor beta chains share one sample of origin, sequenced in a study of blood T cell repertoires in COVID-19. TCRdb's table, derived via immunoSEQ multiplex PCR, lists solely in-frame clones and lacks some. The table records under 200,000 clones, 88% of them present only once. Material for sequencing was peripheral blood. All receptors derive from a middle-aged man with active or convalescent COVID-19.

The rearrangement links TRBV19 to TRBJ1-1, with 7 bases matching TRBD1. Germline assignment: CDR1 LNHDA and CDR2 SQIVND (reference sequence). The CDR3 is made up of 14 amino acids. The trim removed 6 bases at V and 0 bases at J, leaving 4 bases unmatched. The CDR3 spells CASSLQGLNTEAFF. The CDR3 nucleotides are TGTGCCAGTAGCCTACAGGGGCTGAACACTGAAGCTTTCTTT.

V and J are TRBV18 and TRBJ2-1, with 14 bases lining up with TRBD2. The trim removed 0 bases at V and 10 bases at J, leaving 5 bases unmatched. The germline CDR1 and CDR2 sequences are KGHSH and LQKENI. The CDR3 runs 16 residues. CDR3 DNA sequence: TGTGCCAGCTCACCACCGACTAGCGGGGGGGCGGGGGAGCAGTTCTTC. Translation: CASSPPTSGGAGEQFF.

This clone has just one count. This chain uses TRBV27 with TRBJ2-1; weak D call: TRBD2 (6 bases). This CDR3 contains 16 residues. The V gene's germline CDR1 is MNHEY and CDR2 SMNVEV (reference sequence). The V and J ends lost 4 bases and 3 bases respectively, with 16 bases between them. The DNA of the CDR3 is TGTGCCAGCAGTTCCCGGGCCAAGGACTACTACAATGAGCAGTTCTTC. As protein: CASSSRAKDYYNEQFF.

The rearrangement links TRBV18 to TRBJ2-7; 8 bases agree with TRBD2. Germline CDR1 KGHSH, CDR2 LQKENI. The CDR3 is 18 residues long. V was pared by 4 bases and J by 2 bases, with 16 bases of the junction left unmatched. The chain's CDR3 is CASSLLPPRPGGTYEQYF. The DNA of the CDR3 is TGTGCCAGCTCACTCTTACCCCCCCGTCCGGGAGGGACCTACGAGCAGTACTTC.

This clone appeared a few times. In DNA form, the CDR3 reads TGTGCCAGCAGTGATCAGGTGGCAGGATCCTACGAGCAGTACTTC. Protein product: CASSDQVAGSYEQYF. J is TRBJ2-7 and V is TRBV6-1; D gene unclear. The V end lost 3 bases, the J end lost 1 base, and 13 bases lay between the germline ends. The CDR3 contains 15 residues. Per the germline V gene, CDR1 is MNHNS and CDR2 is SASEGT.

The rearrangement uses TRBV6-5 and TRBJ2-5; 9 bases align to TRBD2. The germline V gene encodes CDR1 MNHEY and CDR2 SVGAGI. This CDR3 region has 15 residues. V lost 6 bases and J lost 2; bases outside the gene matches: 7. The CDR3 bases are TGTGCCAGCAGCCGGAGTAGCGGGGGACAAGAGACCCAGTACTTC. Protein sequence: CASSRSSGGQETQYF.

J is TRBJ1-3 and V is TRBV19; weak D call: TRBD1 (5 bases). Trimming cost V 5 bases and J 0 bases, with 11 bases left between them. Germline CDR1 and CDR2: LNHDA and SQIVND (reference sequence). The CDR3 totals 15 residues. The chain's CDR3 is CASSPRVSSGNTIYF. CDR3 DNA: TGTGCCAGTAGTCCCAGGGTGAGCTCTGGAAACACCATATATTTT.

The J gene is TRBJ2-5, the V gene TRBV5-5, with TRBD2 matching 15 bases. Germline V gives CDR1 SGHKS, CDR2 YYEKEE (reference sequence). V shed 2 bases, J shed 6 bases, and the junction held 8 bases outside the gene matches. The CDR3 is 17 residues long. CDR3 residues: CASSFGLAGGPLQTQYF. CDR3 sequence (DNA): TGTGCCAGCAGCTTTGGACTAGCGGGAGGGCCTCTCCAGACCCAGTACTTC.

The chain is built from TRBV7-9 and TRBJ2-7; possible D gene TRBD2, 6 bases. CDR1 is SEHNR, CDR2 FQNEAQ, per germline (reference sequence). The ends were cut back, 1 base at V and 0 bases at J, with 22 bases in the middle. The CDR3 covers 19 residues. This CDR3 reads CASSLGSSGLLLDSYEQYF. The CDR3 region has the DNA TGTGCCAGCAGCTTAGGTTCGAGCGGGCTATTATTAGACTCCTACGAGCAGTACTTC.

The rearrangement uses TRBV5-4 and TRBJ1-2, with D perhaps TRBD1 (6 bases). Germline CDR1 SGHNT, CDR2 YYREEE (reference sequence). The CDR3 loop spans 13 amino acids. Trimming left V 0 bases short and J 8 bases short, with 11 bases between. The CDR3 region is CASSLAPGEGYTF. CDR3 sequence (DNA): TGTGCCAGCAGCTTGGCCCCAGGGGAAGGCTACACCTTC.

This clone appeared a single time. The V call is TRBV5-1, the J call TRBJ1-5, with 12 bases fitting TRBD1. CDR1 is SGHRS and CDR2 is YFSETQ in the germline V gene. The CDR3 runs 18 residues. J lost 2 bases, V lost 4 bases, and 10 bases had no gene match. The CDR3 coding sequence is TGCGCCAGCAGCGCGAATCCGGGACAGGGGGCGGGCAATCAGCCCCAGCATTTT. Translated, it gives CASSANPGQGAGNQPQHF.

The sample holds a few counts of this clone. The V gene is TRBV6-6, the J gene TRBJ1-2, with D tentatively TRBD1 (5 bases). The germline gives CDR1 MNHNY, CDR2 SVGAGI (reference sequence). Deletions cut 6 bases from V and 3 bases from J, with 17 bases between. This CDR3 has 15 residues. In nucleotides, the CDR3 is TGTGCCAGCAGCGCCCAGTGGGCGGGGGACTATGGCTACACCTTC. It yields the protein CASSAQWAGDYGYTF.

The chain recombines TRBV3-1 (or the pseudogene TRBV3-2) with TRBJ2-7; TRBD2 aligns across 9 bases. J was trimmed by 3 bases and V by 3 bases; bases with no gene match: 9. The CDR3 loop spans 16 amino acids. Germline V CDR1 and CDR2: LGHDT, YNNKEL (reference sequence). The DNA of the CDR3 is TGTGCCAGCAGCCAGTGGAGCGGGAGGTTTATCTACGAGCAGTACTTC. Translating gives CASSQWSGRFIYEQYF.

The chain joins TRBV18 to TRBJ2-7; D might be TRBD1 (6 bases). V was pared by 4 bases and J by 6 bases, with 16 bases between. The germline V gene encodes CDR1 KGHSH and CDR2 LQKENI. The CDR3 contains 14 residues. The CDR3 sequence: CASSRVRQGSEQYF. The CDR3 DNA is TGTGCCAGCTCACGGGTCAGGCAGGGGAGCGAGCAGTACTTC.

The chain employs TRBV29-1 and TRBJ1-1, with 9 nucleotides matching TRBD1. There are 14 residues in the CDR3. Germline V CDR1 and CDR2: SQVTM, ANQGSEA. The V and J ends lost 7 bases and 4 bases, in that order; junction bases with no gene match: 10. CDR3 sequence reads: CSGNPGQGLTEAFF. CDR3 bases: TGCAGCGGAAACCCGGGACAGGGACTCACTGAAGCTTTCTTT.

CDR3 DNA: TGTGCCAGCAGCTTCGGACAGAATTCACCCCTCCACTTT. It is translated as CASSFGQNSPLHF. The chain is built from TRBV7-2 and TRBJ1-6; D may be TRBD1 (6 bases). Germline V gives CDR1 SGHTA, CDR2 FQGNSA. The CDR3 runs to 13 residues. V was trimmed by 3 bases and J by 7 bases, leaving 7 bases between them.

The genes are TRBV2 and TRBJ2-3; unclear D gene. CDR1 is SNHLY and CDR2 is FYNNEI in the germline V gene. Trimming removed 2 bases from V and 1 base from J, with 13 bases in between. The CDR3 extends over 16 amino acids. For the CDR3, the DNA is TGTGCCAGCAGTGAACTTAGCCCGTCGGGCACAGATACGCAGTATTTT. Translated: CASSELSPSGTDTQYF.

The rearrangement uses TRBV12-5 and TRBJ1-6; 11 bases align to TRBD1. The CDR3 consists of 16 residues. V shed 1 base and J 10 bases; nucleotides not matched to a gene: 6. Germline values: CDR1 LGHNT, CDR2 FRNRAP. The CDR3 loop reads CASGLAKGQGGSPLHF. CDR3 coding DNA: TGTGCTAGTGGTTTGGCGAAGGGACAGGGGGGCTCACCCCTCCACTTT.

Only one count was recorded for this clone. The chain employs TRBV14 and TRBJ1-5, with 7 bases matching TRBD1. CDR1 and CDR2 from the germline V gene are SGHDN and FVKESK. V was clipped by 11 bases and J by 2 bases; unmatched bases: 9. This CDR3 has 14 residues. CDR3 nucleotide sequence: TGTGCCGGGCCATCGGGACAGCGCAATCAGCCCCAGCATTTT. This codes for CAGPSGQRNQPQHF.

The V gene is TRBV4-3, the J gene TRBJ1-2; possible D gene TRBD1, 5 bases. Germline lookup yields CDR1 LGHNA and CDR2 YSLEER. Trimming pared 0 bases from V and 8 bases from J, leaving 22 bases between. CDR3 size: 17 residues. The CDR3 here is CASSQDSSPRGNIGYTF. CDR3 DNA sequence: TGCGCCAGCAGCCAAGATTCCTCCCCGCGGGGGAATATCGGCTACACCTTC.

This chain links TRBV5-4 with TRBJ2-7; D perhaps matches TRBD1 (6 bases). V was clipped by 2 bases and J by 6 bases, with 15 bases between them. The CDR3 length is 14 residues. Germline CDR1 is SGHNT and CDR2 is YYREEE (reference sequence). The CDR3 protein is CASSLIAGVGEQYF. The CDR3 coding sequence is TGTGCCAGCAGCTTAATTGCAGGGGTGGGCGAGCAGTACTTC.

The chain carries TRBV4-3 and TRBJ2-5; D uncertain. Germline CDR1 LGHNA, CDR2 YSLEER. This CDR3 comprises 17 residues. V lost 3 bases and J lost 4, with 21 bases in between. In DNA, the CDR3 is TGCGCCAGCAGCCATGCCACCTCTAGTGACCGCTTAGAGACCCAGTACTTC. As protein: CASSHATSSDRLETQYF.

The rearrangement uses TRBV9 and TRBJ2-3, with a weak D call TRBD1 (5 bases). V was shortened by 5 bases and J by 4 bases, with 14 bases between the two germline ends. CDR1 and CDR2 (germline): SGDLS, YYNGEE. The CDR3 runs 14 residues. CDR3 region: CASSVQGLSDTQYF. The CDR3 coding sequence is TGTGCCAGCAGTGTTCAGGGTCTCTCAGATACGCAGTATTTT. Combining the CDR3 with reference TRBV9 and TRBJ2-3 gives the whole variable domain DSGVTQTPKHLITATGQRVTLRCSPRSGDLSVYWYQQSLDQGLQFLIQYYNGEERAKGNILERFSAQQFPDLHSELNLSSLELGDSALYFCASSVQGLSDTQYFGPGTRLTVL.

The CDR3 here is CASSYRGNTEAFF. CDR3 bases: TGTGCCAGCAGTTACAGGGGAAACACTGAAGCTTTCTTT. This sequence joins TRBV6-5 and TRBJ1-1, with D tentatively TRBD1 (5 bases). V was cut by 2 bases and J by 2 bases, with 6 bases left in between. This CDR3 is built from 13 residues. Germline CDR1 reads MNHEY; CDR2 reads SVGAGI.

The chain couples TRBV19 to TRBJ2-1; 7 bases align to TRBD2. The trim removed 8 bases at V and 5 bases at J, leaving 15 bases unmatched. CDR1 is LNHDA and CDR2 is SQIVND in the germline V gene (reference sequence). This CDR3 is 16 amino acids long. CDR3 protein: CASDWRVAGVNNEQFF. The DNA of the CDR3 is TGTGCCAGTGATTGGCGAGTGGCGGGAGTAAACAATGAGCAGTTCTTC. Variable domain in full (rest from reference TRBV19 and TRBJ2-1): DGGITQSPKYLFRKEGQNVTLSCEQNLNHDAMYWYRQDPGQGLRLIYYSQIVNDFQKGDIAEGYSVSREKKESFPLTVTSAQKNPTAFYLCASDWRVAGVNNEQFFGPGTRLTVL.

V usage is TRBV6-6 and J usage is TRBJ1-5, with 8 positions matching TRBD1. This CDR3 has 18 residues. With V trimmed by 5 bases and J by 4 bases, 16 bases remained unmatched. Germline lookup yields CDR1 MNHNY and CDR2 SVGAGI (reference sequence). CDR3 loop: CASSPYSDRGRLNQPQHF. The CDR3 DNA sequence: TGTGCCAGCAGTCCGTACTCCGACAGGGGTCGGCTTAATCAGCCCCAGCATTTT.

The CDR3 nucleotides read TGTGCCAGTAGCGGACAGGGACTTGAAAAACTGTTTTTT. Protein sequence: CASSGQGLEKLFF. V usage is TRBV19 and J usage is TRBJ1-4; the match to TRBD1 covers 8 bases. V dropped 6 bases and J dropped 7; count of bases not matched to a gene: 4. The CDR3 is made up of 13 amino acids. CDR1 and CDR2 (germline): LNHDA, SQIVND (reference sequence).

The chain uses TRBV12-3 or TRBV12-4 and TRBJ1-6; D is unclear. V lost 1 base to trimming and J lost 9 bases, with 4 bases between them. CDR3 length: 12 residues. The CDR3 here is CASSLGRSPLHF. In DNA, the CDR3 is TGTGCCAGCAGTTTAGGTCGTTCACCCCTCCACTTT.

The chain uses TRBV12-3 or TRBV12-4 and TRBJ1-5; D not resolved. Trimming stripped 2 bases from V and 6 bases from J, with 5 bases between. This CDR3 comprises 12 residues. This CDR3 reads CASSLLSQPQHF. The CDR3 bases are TGTGCCAGCAGTTTACTAAGTCAGCCCCAGCATTTT.